The next 18 T cell receptor beta chains were all read from a single sample in a study of Ad26.COV2.S vaccination and SARS-CoV-2 variants. This table comes from immunoSEQ multiplex PCR, and its TCRdb copy is limited to in-frame clones, with some not included. The sample carries around 450,000 clones, approximately 90% recorded once. Treatment meaning: some 20 received Ad26.COV2.S at low or high dose, single or two shots; about 5 received placebo; per-sample allocation not given. Vaccine and placebo recipients were sampled on day 63 after the first injection. The source was peripheral blood, collected in a trial of Ad26.COV2.S vaccine versus placebo. The origin of the receptors is a person aged 18-60 years who received the Ad26.COV2.S COVID-19 vaccine or a placebo.

The chain couples TRBV4-2 to TRBJ2-2, with D unclear. The length of the CDR3 is 12 residues. Germline V gives CDR1 LGHNA, CDR2 YNFKEQ. V was trimmed by 3 bases and J by 1 base, leaving 0 bases between them. CDR3 in amino acids: CASSQNTGELFF. The DNA for the CDR3 is TGTGCCAGCAGCCAGAACACCGGGGAGCTGTTTTTT.

The gene calls are TRBV10-3 and TRBJ1-1; 7 nucleotides align to TRBD1. The CDR3 has 14 amino acids. V was clipped by 5 bases and J by 1 base; unmatched bases: 4. Germline V gene lookup returns CDR1 ENHRY and CDR2 SYGVKD. The CDR3 spells CAISTGAGNTEAFF. In DNA, the CDR3 is TGTGCCATCAGTACAGGGGCGGGGAACACTGAAGCTTTCTTT.

V is TRBV28 and J is TRBJ2-2; D perhaps matches TRBD1 (6 bases). The CDR3 extends over 15 amino acids. Germline values: CDR1 MDHEN, CDR2 SYDVKM. Trimming removed 6 bases at V and 1 base at J, with 12 bases between. The DNA for the CDR3 is TGTGCCAGCAGACGGAAACAGGGGAACACCGGGGAGCTGTTTTTT. Protein product: CASRRKQGNTGELFF.

The genes are TRBV13 and TRBJ2-2; D remains ambiguous. Deletions cut 0 bases from V and 2 bases from J, with 4 bases between. The germline gives CDR1 PRHDT, CDR2 FYEKMQ (reference sequence). This CDR3 has 14 residues. The CDR3 sequence is CASSLGSNTGELFF. The CDR3 DNA follows: TGTGCCAGCAGCTTAGGTTCCAACACCGGGGAGCTGTTTTTT.

This clone was counted a few times. The chain recombines TRBV19 with TRBJ1-3; D gene ambiguous. V shed 0 bases and J shed 6 bases, with 9 bases lying between them. From germline, CDR1 is LNHDA and CDR2 SQIVND (reference sequence). The CDR3 has 14 residues. This CDR3 reads CASSIEGFLNTIYF. The CDR3 DNA is TGTGCCAGTAGTATAGAAGGCTTCCTAAACACCATATATTTT.

This clone was counted a single time. The chain is built from TRBV9 and TRBJ1-2; TRBD1 might be the D (6 bases). Trimming cost V 5 bases and J 3 bases, with 20 bases left between them. The CDR3 has 16 amino acids. CDR1 is SGDLS, CDR2 YYNGEE, per germline. In nucleotides, the CDR3 is TGTGCCAGCAGAAGAGACGGGGGCAGCGGAGACTATGGCTACACCTTC. Protein product: CASRRDGGSGDYGYTF.

The chain couples TRBV10-1 to TRBJ2-7; 9 bases line up with TRBD1. The CDR3 runs 14 residues. Trimming took 6 bases from V and 6 from J; bases not matched to a gene: 9. Germline CDR1 is WNHNN and CDR2 is SYGVQD (reference sequence). CDR3 nucleotide sequence: TGCGCCAGCAGACCCGGGACAGGGCCCCTCGAGCAGTACTTC. This translates into CASRPGTGPLEQYF.

This chain joins TRBV18 and TRBJ1-5, with 9 bases matching TRBD1. The V and J ends lost 5 bases and 5 bases, in that order; junction bases with no gene match: 4. There are 14 residues in the CDR3. Looked up from germline, CDR1 is KGHSH and CDR2 is LQKENI. This chain's CDR3 is CASSWRQGDQPQHF. The CDR3 DNA sequence: TGTGCCAGCTCATGGCGACAGGGGGATCAGCCCCAGCATTTT.

A remark on this clone: Other DNA sequences in the sample encode the same CDR3. This chain connects TRBV6-5 to TRBJ1-2; D ambiguous. CDR3 length equals 14 residues. Germline-derived CDR1 and CDR2 are MNHEY and SVGAGI. V lost 0 bases, J lost 2 bases, and 7 bases lay in between. Here the CDR3 reads CASSYSAGNYGYTF. The CDR3 DNA is TGTGCCAGCAGTTACTCTGCAGGAAACTATGGCTACACCTTC.

The chain carries TRBV29-1 and TRBJ1-1; D gene unclear. The CDR3 is made up of 12 amino acids. Germline V CDR1 and CDR2: SQVTM, ANQGSEA. The germline V and J ends were trimmed by 2 bases and 1 base, with 5 bases remaining between them. The CDR3 here is CSVERQNTEAFF. The CDR3 region has the DNA TGCAGCGTTGAACGGCAGAACACTGAAGCTTTCTTT.

The chain employs TRBV7-3 and TRBJ2-1, with D possibly being TRBD1 (7 bases). CDR3 length equals 17 residues. Deletions cut 0 bases from V and 2 bases from J, with 14 bases between. Germline loops: CDR1 SGHTA, CDR2 FQGTGA. The chain's CDR3 is CASSLTDRAGPYNEQFF. CDR3 in DNA: TGTGCCAGCAGCTTAACTGACAGGGCGGGGCCCTACAATGAGCAGTTCTTC.

The chain links TRBV15 to TRBJ1-3, with D tentatively TRBD1 (6 bases). This CDR3 region has 17 residues. CDR1 and CDR2 (germline): LNHNV, YYDKDF (reference sequence). The V and J ends lost 0 bases and 4 bases respectively, with 16 bases between them. The DNA for the CDR3 is TGTGCCACCAGCAGAGATCAGGGTAACAGGGTCGGAAACACCATATATTTT. Protein product: CATSRDQGNRVGNTIYF.

The CDR3 here is CSVENPGQGKYQETQYF. The CDR3 DNA is TGCAGCGTTGAAAATCCGGGACAGGGGAAATACCAAGAGACCCAGTACTTC. The rearrangement links TRBV29-1 to TRBJ2-5, with 10 positions matching TRBD1. The V segment lost 2 bases and the J segment 0 bases; nucleotides outside the gene matches: 9. From germline, CDR1 is SQVTM and CDR2 ANQGSEA. The CDR3 runs to 17 residues. The whole variable domain, filled in from reference TRBV29-1 and TRBJ2-5, reads SAVISQKPSRDICQRGTSLTIQCQVDSQVTMMFWYRQQPGQSLTLIATANQGSEATYESGFVIDKFPISRPNLTFSTLTVSNMSPEDSSIYLCSVENPGQGKYQETQYFGPGTRLLVL.

This chain uses TRBV7-8 with TRBJ2-7; 12 bases fit TRBD2. The trim removed 2 bases at V and 2 bases at J, leaving 13 bases unmatched. The CDR3 sequence is 19 residues long. Germline CDR1 reads SGHVS; CDR2 reads FQNEAQ. Here the CDR3 reads CASSLSVTSGGRGPYEQYF. CDR3 bases: TGTGCCAGCAGCTTATCGGTAACTAGCGGGGGGCGCGGACCCTACGAGCAGTACTTC.

Concerning this clone: This sample also contains other DNA sequences that code for the same CDR3. The chain employs TRBV18 and TRBJ2-5, with D possibly matching TRBD2 (5 bases). This CDR3 comprises 13 residues. The germline V gene has CDR1 KGHSH and CDR2 LQKENI. V gave up 2 bases and J gave up 1 base, with 5 bases separating them. The CDR3 is CASSPGSQETQYF. Here the CDR3 DNA reads TGTGCCAGCTCACCAGGGAGCCAAGAGACCCAGTACTTC.

The chain combines TRBV5-1 with TRBJ2-7; D may be TRBD1 or TRBD2 (5 bases each). V dropped 8 bases and J dropped 12 bases, with 27 bases sitting between them. The CDR3 has 14 residues. Germline V gene data show CDR1 as SGHRS and CDR2 as YFSETQ. The CDR3 loop reads CASSRAMGTALWYF. The CDR3 region has the DNA TGCGCCAGTTCAAGGGCTATGGGGACCGCTTTGTGGTACTTC.

The CDR3: CASSRTGGTRTEAFF. In nucleotides, the CDR3 is TGTGCCAGCAGCCGTACTGGAGGGACGAGGACTGAAGCTTTCTTT. The chain has TRBV13 and TRBJ1-1, with D perhaps TRBD1 (5 bases). Trimming took off 5 bases at V and 5 bases at J, with 18 bases between the two ends. Germline CDR1 reads PRHDT; CDR2 reads FYEKMQ (reference sequence). The CDR3 extends over 15 amino acids.

The chain uses TRBV7-2 and TRBJ1-1; the D is unclear. Germline V gives CDR1 SGHTA, CDR2 FQGNSA. The length of the CDR3 is 13 residues. The ends were cut back, 2 bases at V and 2 bases at J, with 6 bases in the middle. The CDR3 reads CASSLSVNTEAFF. CDR3 DNA: TGTGCCAGCAGCTTATCAGTTAACACTGAAGCTTTCTTT.